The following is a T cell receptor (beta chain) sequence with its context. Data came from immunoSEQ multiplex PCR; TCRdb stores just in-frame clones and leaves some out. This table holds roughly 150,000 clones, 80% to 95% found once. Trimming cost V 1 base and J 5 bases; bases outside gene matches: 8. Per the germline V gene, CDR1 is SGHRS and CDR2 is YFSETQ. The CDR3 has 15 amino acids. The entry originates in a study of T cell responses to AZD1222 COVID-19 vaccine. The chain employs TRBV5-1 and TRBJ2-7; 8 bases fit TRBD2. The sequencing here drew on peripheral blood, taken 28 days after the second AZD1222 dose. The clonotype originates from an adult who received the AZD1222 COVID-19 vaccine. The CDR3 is CASSLRAGALDEQYF. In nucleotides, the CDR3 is TGCGCCAGCAGCTTGAGAGCGGGAGCTCTCGACGAGCAGTACTTC.